The T cell receptor beta chain described here comes from a study of cytomegalovirus exposure and HLA in healthy donors. Looking at the study overall: Most genotyped donors, over 70% of about 400, had Caucasian-associated genetic ancestry.

As regards this clone: The antigen is undetermined.

Trimming shortened V by 6 bases and J by 1 base, and 10 bases separated the two germline ends. CDR1 MNHNY and CDR2 SVGAGI come from the germline V gene (reference sequence). The CDR3 spans 14 residues. PCR was performed using 60 Vbeta and 13 Jbeta primers. Here immunoSEQ multiplex PCR was the method, and the copy in TCRdb shows in-frame clones only, minus some. This table holds roughly 170,000 clones, around 80% found once. Broader study findings: It was assumed in the presence/absence analyses that sequencing depth was roughly uniform across donors. An observed cluster of highly shared sequence variants was recorded as a likely sequencing artifact. In a later analysis, parvovirus B19, influenza, CMV and Epstein-Barr virus appeared linked to several top co-occurrence clusters.

The rearrangement joins TRBV6-6 to TRBJ1-3; possibly TRBD1 for D (5 bases). The receptor comes from a girl under 10 years old in good health and CMV-seropositive. Sample: PBMCs. The CDR3 region has the DNA TGTGCCAGCAGCCCCGGGGGGTCTGGAAACACCATATATTTT. Translation: CASSPGGSGNTIYF.